This TCR beta chain was recorded in a study of CD4 T cells in relation to SARS-CoV-2 and coronaviruses listed by TCRdb under 2021. For context, the study as a whole: In the ViraFEST assay, PBMCs were grown with antigen for approximately 11 days, and TCR beta CDR3s were then sequenced to identify antigen-specific clonal expansions. The study assessed, at the TCR clonotype level, memory CD4+ T cell crossreactivity between SARS-CoV-2 and common cold coronavirus spike proteins. Patient-derived lymphoblastoid cell lines were used to map the HLA restriction of shared crossreactive spike epitopes. Expansion assays from other donors in the study were sequenced with a different, Illumina-based TCR-beta assay. The Adaptive Biotechnologies TCR-sequencing kit was used to sequence samples from a few pre-COVID donors and the naive versus memory experiments, whereas other data were Illumina-based. An HIV-1 Nef peptide pool or a culture without peptide was used as the negative reference condition. Paper-wide results and their limitations: Significantly weaker SARS-CoV-2-driven expansion was shown by crossreactive clones than by monoreactive clones, consistent with antigenic imprinting. Because the crossreactivity analysis focused on spike protein, crossreactivity against other viral proteins was not assessed. Because no donor provided both pre-pandemic and post-infection samples, tracing the source of pre-existing responses was limited. Memory CD4+ clonotypes crossrecognizing SARS-CoV-2 and at least one common cold coronavirus spike were found in around 65% of donors. The study was constrained by small numbers of patients and of tested TCRs.

The library was made by the immunoSEQ multiplex PCR assay. In the authors' own workflow: Preprocessing removed nonproductive sequences and CDR3s not starting with C, not ending with F or W, or shorter than 7 amino acids. Antigen-specific clonotypes were called with the MANAFEST web app on the basis of expansion relative to the reference and to other culture wells. A clone was considered positive if significant expansion relative to the reference culture was observed in 2 of 3 replicate wells at an FDR below 0.05. Positive clones also required significant expansion versus all other tandem wells and an odds ratio above 5. CDR3 homology was quantified as pairwise Levenshtein distance, calculated with the stringdist R package after three terminal residues were trimmed from each end. TCRdb provides this immuneACCESS table in a form limited to in-frame rearrangements. Some clones are lacking; in checked studies, under half of them reflect an unresolved V gene, and why the rest are absent is not known. That table furnishes V, J and clone size, whereas the DNA furnished D and trimming. The sample profile shows 25,000 to 30,000 clones; approximately 80% of them were found once. The ten biggest clones cover about a sixth of the sample.

Note on this clone: The antigen it binds to is not known. Within one base of it there is no much larger clone, and no base qualities were kept.

CD4+ T cells from unexposed donors were collected before the COVID-19 pandemic (2011-2018). The EasySep CD4+ T cell isolation kit was used to isolate CD4+ T cells once the cultures had run for roughly 10 days. Unexposed donor CD4+ T cells were tested for reactivity to SARS-CoV-2 S and N and four common cold coronavirus spike pools, as cell number allowed. PBMCs were cultured at under 2.5 million per well in IMDM supplemented with 5% human AB serum and 10 IU/ml IL-2. Half of the culture medium was replaced with fresh IL-2-containing medium on days 3 and 7. Triplicate replicate wells were generally used for each peptide culture condition. Leukapheresis product for the unexposed donors was bought commercially. PBMCs were isolated from leukapheresis product or whole blood by Ficoll-Paque PLUS gradient centrifugation. PBMCs were either used fresh in the expansion assay or cryopreserved at -140 degrees C. The QIAamp Micro DNA Kit was used to extract genomic DNA from the CD4+ T cells.

Measured from the cysteine to the phenylalanine, the CDR3 is 16 residues long. The sequence is cut down to CDR3 DNA, 48 bases in frame from base 1. From the germline V gene, CDR1 is SGHTS and CDR2 is YDEGEE. Trimming removed 2 bases from V and 3 bases from J; the gene matches leave 6 bases unexplained. The receptor comes from a human donor in good health. The sequence links TRBV5-8 to TRBJ2-1, with 9 middle bases fitting TRBD1. The sample comprised CD4+ T cells from PBMCs, cultured in vitro. Here the CDR3 is given as CASSFQQGANYNEQFF. The sequence in DNA is TGTGCCAGCAGCTTCCAACAGGGGGCGAACTACAATGAGCAGTTCTTC.